These 29 T cell receptor beta chains share one sample of origin, sequenced in a study of cytotoxic CD8 clonotypes in ibrutinib-treated CLL. Some clones are missing from TCRdb's copy, which holds only in-frame ones; the method was immunoSEQ multiplex PCR. The sample has some 170,000 clones, roughly 88% seen once; the top ten hold roughly 3%. Sample: PBMCs, taken at disease progression, from a patient treated with ibrutinib. The origin of the receptors is a human donor with chronic lymphocytic leukemia.

This chain connects TRBV7-2 to TRBJ2-7; no clear D gene. Germline V gene data show CDR1 as SGHTA and CDR2 as FQGNSA. V gave up 5 bases and J gave up 2 bases, with 4 bases separating them. The CDR3 loop spans 11 amino acids. The CDR3 bases are TGTGCCAGCAGCACGACCTACGAGCAGTACTTC. Translated, it gives CASSTTYEQYF.

The chain joins TRBV5-1 to TRBJ1-1; no definite D call. Germline V gene data show CDR1 as SGHRS and CDR2 as YFSETQ. Trimming pared 1 base from V and 0 bases from J, leaving 7 bases between. The CDR3 loop spans 14 amino acids. For the CDR3, the DNA is TGCGCCAGCAGCTTGTTATACATGAACACTGAAGCTTTCTTT. Its protein is CASSLLYMNTEAFF.

CDR3 sequence: CASTYYPGRTSSGANVLTF. CDR3 DNA sequence: TGTGCCAGCACCTACTACCCGGGACGTACGAGCTCTGGGGCCAACGTCCTGACTTTC. This chain uses TRBV28 with TRBJ2-6; possibly TRBD1 or TRBD2 for D (5 bases each). The germline V and J ends were trimmed by 7 bases and 0 bases, with 22 bases remaining between them. The CDR3 sequence is 19 residues long. Germline V gene sequence: CDR1 MDHEN, CDR2 SYDVKM.

This sequence joins TRBV6-1 and TRBJ2-7; D not resolved. This CDR3 spans 15 amino acids. The V gene lost 0 bases and the J gene lost 4 bases, with 13 bases spanning the gap. From germline, CDR1 is MNHNS and CDR2 SASEGT. The CDR3 protein is CASSEAPGGLYEQYF. The CDR3 DNA reads TGTGCCAGCAGTGAAGCCCCGGGCGGCCTATACGAGCAGTACTTC.

The J gene is TRBJ1-5, the V gene TRBV30, with 8 positions matching TRBD1. Germline V lookup: CDR1 GTSNPN, CDR2 SVGIG (reference sequence). The ends lost 2 bases at V and 9 bases at J; junction bases unmatched: 6. The length of the CDR3 is 13 residues. The CDR3 DNA is TGTGCCTGGAGTACGACAGGGGTTCGGCCCCAGCATTTT. Translated: CAWSTTGVRPQHF.

The rearrangement uses TRBV19 and TRBJ2-7; TRBD1 agrees at 9 bases. V lost 5 bases to trimming and J lost 3 bases; unmatched junction nucleotides: 5. Germline V gene lookup returns CDR1 LNHDA and CDR2 SQIVND (reference sequence). The CDR3 consists of 14 residues. The CDR3 loop reads CASSRDRDFYEQYF. The CDR3 bases are TGTGCCAGTAGTCGGGACAGGGATTTCTACGAGCAGTACTTC.

V and J are TRBV7-2 and TRBJ2-5; perhaps TRBD1 as D (6 bases). Germline CDR1 and CDR2: SGHTA and FQGNSA. V dropped 1 base and J dropped 1 base, with 16 bases sitting between them. The CDR3 runs to 17 residues. The CDR3 reads CASSLGGRVGGQETQYF. The CDR3 DNA is TGTGCCAGCAGCTTAGGGGGGCGGGTCGGAGGCCAAGAGACCCAGTACTTC.

In this sample, this clone turned up once. This chain connects TRBV5-1 to TRBJ2-3; maybe TRBD2 (5 bases). The CDR3 consists of 16 residues. Trimming took off 4 bases at V and 2 bases at J, with 17 bases between the two ends. Germline lookup yields CDR1 SGHRS and CDR2 YFSETQ. The CDR3 protein is CASSQASLGYTDTQYF. The CDR3 region has the DNA TGCGCCAGCAGCCAAGCTAGCTTGGGATACACAGATACGCAGTATTTT. The variable domain in full, with the rest retrieved from reference TRBV5-1 and TRBJ2-3, is KAGVTQTPRYLIKTRGQQVTLSCSPISGHRSVSWYQQTPGQGLQFLFEYFSETQRNKGNFPGRFSGRQFSNSRSEMNVSTLELGDSALYLCASSQASLGYTDTQYFGPGTRLTVL.

The rearrangement links TRBV11-2 to TRBJ2-1; 8 bases line up with TRBD2. In germline, CDR1 is SGHAT, CDR2 FQNNGV. The CDR3 loop spans 16 amino acids. With 2 bases clipped from V and 8 bases from J, the junction kept 11 bases outside the gene matches. This CDR3 is CASSLYSGSHTDEQFF. CDR3 in DNA: TGTGCCAGCAGCTTATACAGCGGGAGTCACACCGATGAGCAGTTCTTC. The full variable domain, its missing parts supplied by reference TRBV11-2 and TRBJ2-1, is EAGVAQSPRYKIIEKRQSVAFWCNPISGHATLYWYQQILGQGPKLLIQFQNNGVVDDSQLPKDRFSAERLKGVDSTLKIQPAKLEDSAVYLCASSLYSGSHTDEQFFGPGTRLTVL.

V is TRBV20-1 and J is TRBJ2-5; the D is unclear. CDR3 length: 11 amino acids. Trimming removed 6 bases at V and 2 bases at J, with 7 bases between. The V gene's germline CDR1 is DFQATT and CDR2 SNEGSKA (reference sequence). The DNA of the CDR3 is TGCAGTGCACAGCATCAAGAGACCCAGTACTTC. Amino acid sequence: CSAQHQETQYF.

V and J are TRBV19 and TRBJ1-1; D call uncertain. The CDR3 loop spans 15 amino acids. CDR1 and CDR2 (germline): LNHDA, SQIVND (reference sequence). V was shortened by 4 bases and J by 6 bases, with 18 bases between the two germline ends. CDR3: CASSTTETRVPEAFF. Written as DNA, the CDR3 is TGTGCCAGTAGTACGACTGAGACAAGGGTCCCTGAAGCTTTCTTT.

The chain uses TRBV6-1 and TRBJ1-4, with 9 bases lining up with TRBD1. This CDR3 is 14 amino acids long. Trimming took 6 bases from V and 7 from J; bases not matched to a gene: 6. CDR1 and CDR2 from the germline V gene are MNHNS and SASEGT. The CDR3 nucleotides read TGTGCCAGCAGGACGGACAGGGGAGGTGAAAAACTGTTTTTT. Translated: CASRTDRGGEKLFF.

The rearrangement joins TRBV2 to TRBJ1-5; D is unclear. CDR3 length equals 13 residues. Looked up from germline, CDR1 is SNHLY and CDR2 is FYNNEI. V was pared by 2 bases and J by 3 bases, with 5 bases between. CDR3 loop: CASSEYYNQPQHF. The CDR3, as DNA: TGTGCCAGCAGTGAATACTACAATCAGCCCCAGCATTTT. Combining the CDR3 with reference TRBV2 and TRBJ1-5 gives the whole variable domain EPEVTQTPSHQVTQMGQEVILRCVPISNHLYFYWYRQILGQKVEFLVSFYNNEISEKSEIFDDQFSVERPDGSNFTLKIRSTKLEDSAMYFCASSEYYNQPQHFGDGTRLSIL.

The gene calls are TRBV2 and TRBJ1-3; D ambiguous. V was trimmed by 2 bases and J by 1 base, leaving 12 bases between them. The germline V gene encodes CDR1 SNHLY and CDR2 FYNNEI. The CDR3 is 16 amino acids. The CDR3 region is CASSETVIGSGNTIYF. In DNA form, the CDR3 reads TGTGCCAGCAGTGAAACAGTTATAGGATCTGGAAACACCATATATTTT.

The chain recombines TRBV5-1 with TRBJ2-6, with no clear D. Germline-derived CDR1 and CDR2 are SGHRS and YFSETQ. Trimming took 0 bases from V and 4 from J, leaving 5 bases between them. The CDR3 length is 14 residues. CDR3 loop: CASSLESGANVLTF. Written as DNA, the CDR3 is TGCGCCAGCAGCTTGGAATCCGGGGCCAACGTCCTGACTTTC.

The rearrangement joins TRBV5-1 to TRBJ1-2; 8 bases agree with TRBD1. J gave up 5 bases and V 6 bases, and 6 bases lay outside the gene matches. CDR3 length: 13 residues. Germline V CDR1 and CDR2: SGHRS, YFSETQ. The CDR3 DNA is TGCGCCAGCACCACGGACAGGGAGTATGGCTACACCTTC. Residues: CASTTDREYGYTF.

The gene calls are TRBV9 and TRBJ2-7; TRBD2 aligns across 12 bases. The CDR3 contains 16 residues. With 0 bases clipped from V and 6 bases from J, the junction kept 7 bases outside the gene matches. Germline CDR1 is SGDLS and CDR2 is YYNGEE. CDR3 coding DNA: TGTGCCAGCAGCGTAGGGCTAGCGGGAGGGCCGGGCGAGCAGTACTTC. Protein product: CASSVGLAGGPGEQYF.

This chain uses TRBV13 with TRBJ2-1; 9 bases agree with TRBD2. The CDR3 runs to 14 residues. Germline V gene lookup returns CDR1 PRHDT and CDR2 FYEKMQ (reference sequence). Germline trimming cut 8 bases from V and 7 bases from J; bases unmatched to any gene: 9. The CDR3 reads CASRREGPSNEQFF. CDR3 sequence (DNA): TGTGCCAGCCGGCGGGAGGGCCCGAGTAATGAGCAGTTCTTC.

V is TRBV11-1 and J is TRBJ1-2; D is ambiguous. The CDR3 has 14 amino acids. Trimming left V 2 bases short and J 7 bases short, with 14 bases between. Germline values: CDR1 SGHAT, CDR2 FQDESV (reference sequence). DNA of the CDR3: TGTGCCAGCAGCTTATCTTCCGGGTTCTCTGGCTACACCTTC. Translation gives CASSLSSGFSGYTF.

The chain employs TRBV5-1 and TRBJ1-2; D is perhaps TRBD1 (5 bases). Germline assignment: CDR1 SGHRS and CDR2 YFSETQ. This CDR3 spans 13 amino acids. Trimming took off 6 bases at V and 6 bases at J, with 15 bases between the two ends. CDR3 region: CASTRAGEDGYTF. The CDR3 DNA follows: TGCGCCAGCACCCGCGCGGGGGAAGATGGCTACACCTTC.

The V gene is TRBV19, the J gene TRBJ1-2; tentatively, D is TRBD1 (5 bases). The V end was cut by 5 bases, the J end by 6 bases, with 19 bases between. The CDR3 is 15 amino acids. The germline CDR1 and CDR2 sequences are LNHDA and SQIVND (reference sequence). CDR3 DNA: TGTGCCAGTAGTTCATCTACCCGACAGAGGGATGGCTACACCTTC. Encoded protein: CASSSSTRQRDGYTF.

This clone was detected only once. This sequence joins TRBV7-9 and TRBJ1-2; 9 bases are a match to TRBD1. CDR3 length equals 16 residues. The germline gives CDR1 SEHNR, CDR2 FQNEAQ (reference sequence). V gave up 3 bases and J gave up 0 bases; unmatched junction bases: 5. CDR3: CASSLGTGRANYGYTF. CDR3 sequence (DNA): TGTGCCAGCAGCTTGGGGACAGGGAGAGCTAACTATGGCTACACCTTC.

The chain recombines TRBV5-1 with TRBJ2-5; 9 bases are shared with TRBD1. V lost 2 bases and J lost 3; bases outside the gene matches: 2. The germline CDR1 and CDR2 sequences are SGHRS and YFSETQ. This CDR3 contains 14 residues. The chain's CDR3 is CASSFTGGEETQYF. CDR3 bases: TGCGCCAGCAGCTTTACAGGGGGCGAAGAGACCCAGTACTTC.

This chain connects TRBV19 to TRBJ1-1, with a possible D match to TRBD1 (5 bases). The V gene's germline CDR1 is LNHDA and CDR2 SQIVND (reference sequence). The CDR3 is made up of 15 amino acids. The germline V and J ends were trimmed by 6 bases and 1 base, with 15 bases remaining between them. CDR3 DNA: TGTGCCAGTAGGTCCGAGGGACGGAAGAACACTGAAGCTTTCTTT. It translates to CASRSEGRKNTEAFF.

The CDR3 coding sequence is TGTGCCAGCAGCCAGGGGGGCGGGATATTGAGACCCTACACCTTC. Translating it yields CASSQGGGILRPYTF. V gene TRBV7-9 combines with J gene TRBJ1-2; 7 bases align to TRBD1. From germline, CDR1 is SEHNR and CDR2 FQNEAQ (reference sequence). The CDR3 is 15 residues long. Trimming removed 5 bases from V and 10 bases from J; junction bases left unmatched: 16.

This clone showed up just a few times. This rearrangement joins TRBV5-1 to TRBJ2-3; either TRBD1 or TRBD2 may supply D (5 bases each). Between the trimmed V and J ends, which lost 0 bases and 6 bases, there was a span of 20 bases. The CDR3 is 17 residues long. The germline gives CDR1 SGHRS, CDR2 YFSETQ. The chain's CDR3 is CASSLGRVQVEGDTQYF. The CDR3 DNA follows: TGCGCCAGCAGCTTGGGCAGGGTGCAAGTCGAGGGCGATACGCAGTATTTT.

The chain employs TRBV4-2 and TRBJ2-7, with 8 nucleotides matching TRBD1. Germline CDR1 and CDR2: LGHNA and YNFKEQ. V was clipped by 3 bases and J by 1 base; unmatched bases: 14. The CDR3 length is 18 residues. For the CDR3, the DNA is TGTGCCAGCAGCCAGAACCCAGTTCGACAGGGGCTTTCCTACGAGCAGTACTTC. It yields the protein CASSQNPVRQGLSYEQYF.

The J gene is TRBJ2-7, the V gene TRBV7-9, with D maybe TRBD2 (5 bases). Germline CDR1 reads SEHNR; CDR2 reads FQNEAQ (reference sequence). The CDR3 is 16 amino acids. Deletions cut 5 bases from V and 0 bases from J, with 17 bases between. The CDR3, as DNA: TGTGCCAGCAGCCAGAGCCGGGGAGCCCGCTCCTACGAGCAGTACTTC. Residues: CASSQSRGARSYEQYF.

The gene calls are TRBV6-4 and TRBJ2-3; 8 nucleotides align to TRBD2. The CDR3 runs 16 residues. V trimming: 0 bases; J trimming: 2 bases; junction bases outside the gene matches: 4. Germline V CDR1 and CDR2: MRHNA, SNTAGT. CDR3 loop: CASSDSQAGDTDTQYF. The CDR3 nucleotides read TGTGCCAGCAGTGACTCTCAAGCGGGAGACACAGATACGCAGTATTTT.